This T cell receptor beta chain is from a study of metastatic and nonmetastatic thyroid tumors. Germline V gives CDR1 SGHDN, CDR2 FVKESK. The V gene lost 4 bases and the J gene lost 4 bases, with 5 bases spanning the gap. The CDR3 consists of 12 residues. Using MiXCR, TCRdb re-called clones from the PCR reads. Of 60,000 or so clones in the sample, just over 4% were seen once. This clone was detected ten times or more. No patient received treatment before thyroid surgery. The chain uses TRBV14 and TRBJ2-1, with unresolved D. Specimen: blood. The source is a female donor with papillary thyroid cancer or a benign thyroid nodule (not recorded which). Some clones in this sample may be carry-over from other donors' samples. The CDR3 DNA reads as TGTGCCAGCAGCCTAGAATACAATGAGCAGTTCTTC. It specifies CASSLEYNEQFF.